These 5 T cell receptor beta chains were sequenced from one sample in a study of regulatory T cells in long-lasting Graves disease. Assembly of TCR beta libraries relied on iRepertoire HTBI primers together with Arm-PCR of CDR3 regions. TCRdb reanalysed the multiplex PCR reads using MiXCR and keeps one entry per CDR3 protein. The sample lists about 350,000 distinct CDR3 sequences, roughly a sixth occurring once. Indicated time point: newly diagnosed GD, antithyroid drugs for less than 3 months. PBMC-derived RNA was used for the TCR library. The same specimen was also included in a second study, on T cells in Graves' hyperthyroidism and ophthalmopathy.

The sequencing used peripheral blood mononuclear cells (PBMCs), collected at new diagnosis, from a patient treated with antithyroid drugs. All receptors derive from a man in his forties with Graves disease.

This clonotype came up many times. V and J are TRBV6-2 or TRBV6-3 and TRBJ2-5, with a weak D call TRBD1 (6 bases). V shed 0 bases and J shed 1 base, with 9 bases lying between them. Per germline, CDR1 MNHEY and CDR2 SVGEGT. This CDR3 has 15 residues. CDR3 nucleotides: TGTGCCAGCAGTTACTCGGGGGCAGGCCAAGAGACCCAGTACTTC. This gives the protein CASSYSGAGQETQYF.

This clonotype came up many times. The chain carries TRBV7-6 and TRBJ2-5; 9 nucleotides align to TRBD1. The CDR3 runs to 14 residues. Trimming removed 5 bases from V and 5 bases from J; junction bases left unmatched: 6. Germline CDR1 reads SGHVS; CDR2 reads FNYEAQ. CDR3 DNA sequence: TGTGCCAGCAGCACGGGACAGGGTGGGGAGACCCAGTACTTC. Protein product: CASSTGQGGETQYF.

Only a few counts were recorded for this clonotype. The chain is built from TRBV7-9 and TRBJ2-5; D possibly matches TRBD1 or TRBD2 (5 bases each). V lost 7 bases and J lost 0, with 15 bases in between. The CDR3 is 15 amino acids. CDR1 and CDR2 (germline): SEHNR, FQNEAQ (reference sequence). The DNA for the CDR3 is TGTGCCAGCATCGACCGGGGCACGTACCAAGAGACCCAGTACTTC. Protein sequence: CASIDRGTYQETQYF.

This clonotype was counted ten times or more. The chain couples TRBV12-3 or TRBV12-4 to TRBJ2-2, with D perhaps TRBD1 or TRBD2 (5 bases each). V was cut by 3 bases and J by 2 bases, with 7 bases left in between. The length of the CDR3 is 14 residues. The CDR3, as DNA: TGTGCCAGCAGTTTGGGGGTAAACACCGGGGAGCTGTTTTTT. Its protein is CASSLGVNTGELFF.

The chain uses TRBV29-1 and TRBJ2-1; perhaps TRBD2 as D (5 bases). Trimming removed 0 bases at V and 8 bases at J, with 11 bases between. The germline V gene has CDR1 SQVTM and CDR2 ANQGSEA. This CDR3 has 13 amino acids. This CDR3 is CSVEDSGRYEQFF. In nucleotides, the CDR3 is TGCAGCGTTGAAGATAGTGGGAGATATGAGCAGTTCTTC.